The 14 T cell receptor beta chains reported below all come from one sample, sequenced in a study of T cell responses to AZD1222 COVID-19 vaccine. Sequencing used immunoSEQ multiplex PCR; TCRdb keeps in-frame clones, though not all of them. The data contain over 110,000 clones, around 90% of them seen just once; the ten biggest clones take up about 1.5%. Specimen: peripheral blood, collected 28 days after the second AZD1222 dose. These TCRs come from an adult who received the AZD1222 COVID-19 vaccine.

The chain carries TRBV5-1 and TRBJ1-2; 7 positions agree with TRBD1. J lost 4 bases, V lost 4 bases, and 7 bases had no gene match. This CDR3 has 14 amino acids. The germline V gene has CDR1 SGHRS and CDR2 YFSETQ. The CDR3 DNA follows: TGCGCCAGCAGCCCGGGACAGCCGGGCTATGGCTACACCTTC. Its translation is CASSPGQPGYGYTF.

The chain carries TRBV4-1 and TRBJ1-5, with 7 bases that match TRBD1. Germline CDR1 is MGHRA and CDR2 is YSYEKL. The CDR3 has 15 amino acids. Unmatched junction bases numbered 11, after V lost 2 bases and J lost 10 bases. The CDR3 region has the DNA TGCGCCAGCAGCCAACCTGACAGGGTAGAAACCCCCCAGCATTTT. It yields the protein CASSQPDRVETPQHF.

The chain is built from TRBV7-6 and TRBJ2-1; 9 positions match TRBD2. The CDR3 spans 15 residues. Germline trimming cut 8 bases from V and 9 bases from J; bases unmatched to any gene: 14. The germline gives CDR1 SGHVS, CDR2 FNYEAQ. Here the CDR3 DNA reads TGTGCCAGCGGGGCTAGCGGGGCCCGGTATAGTGAGCAGTTCTTC. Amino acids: CASGASGARYSEQFF.

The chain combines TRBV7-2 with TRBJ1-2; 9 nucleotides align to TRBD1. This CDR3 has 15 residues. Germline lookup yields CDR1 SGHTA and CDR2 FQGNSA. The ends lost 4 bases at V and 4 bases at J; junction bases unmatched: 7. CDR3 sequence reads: CASSSIGQGIYGYTF. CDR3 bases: TGTGCCAGCAGCTCAATCGGACAGGGGATCTATGGCTACACCTTC.

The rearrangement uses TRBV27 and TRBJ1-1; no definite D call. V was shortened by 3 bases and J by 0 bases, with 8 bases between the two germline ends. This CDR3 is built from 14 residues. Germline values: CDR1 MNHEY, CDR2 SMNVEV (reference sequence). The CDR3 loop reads CASSFVALNTEAFF. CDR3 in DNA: TGTGCCAGCAGTTTTGTAGCTTTGAACACTGAAGCTTTCTTT.

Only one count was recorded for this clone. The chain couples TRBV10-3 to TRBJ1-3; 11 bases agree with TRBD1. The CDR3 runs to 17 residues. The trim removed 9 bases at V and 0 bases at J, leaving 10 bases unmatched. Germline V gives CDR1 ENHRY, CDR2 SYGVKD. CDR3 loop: CAIGDRGFASSGNTIYF. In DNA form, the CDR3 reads TGTGCCATAGGGGACAGGGGGTTTGCGAGCTCTGGAAACACCATATATTTT.

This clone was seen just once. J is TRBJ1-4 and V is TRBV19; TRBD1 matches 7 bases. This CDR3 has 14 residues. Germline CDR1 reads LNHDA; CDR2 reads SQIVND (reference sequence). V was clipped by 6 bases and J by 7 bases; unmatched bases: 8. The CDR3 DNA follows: TGTGCCAGTAGCACGACAGGGATGGTTGAAAAACTGTTTTTT. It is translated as CASSTTGMVEKLFF. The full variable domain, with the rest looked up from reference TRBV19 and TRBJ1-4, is DGGITQSPKYLFRKEGQNVTLSCEQNLNHDAMYWYRQDPGQGLRLIYYSQIVNDFQKGDIAEGYSVSREKKESFPLTVTSAQKNPTAFYLCASSTTGMVEKLFFGSGTQLSVL.

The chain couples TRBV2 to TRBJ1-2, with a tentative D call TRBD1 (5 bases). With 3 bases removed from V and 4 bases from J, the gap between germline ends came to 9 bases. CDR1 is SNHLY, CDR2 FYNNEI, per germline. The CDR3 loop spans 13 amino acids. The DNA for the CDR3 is TGTGCCAGCAGTGACGGGCAGGGCTATGGCTACACCTTC. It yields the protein CASSDGQGYGYTF.

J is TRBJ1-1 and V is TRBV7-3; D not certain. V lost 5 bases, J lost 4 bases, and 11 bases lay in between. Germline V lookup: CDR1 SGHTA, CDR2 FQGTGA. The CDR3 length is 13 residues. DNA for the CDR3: TGTGCCAGCAGCATCACAGTTACCACTGAAGCTTTCTTT. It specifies CASSITVTTEAFF.

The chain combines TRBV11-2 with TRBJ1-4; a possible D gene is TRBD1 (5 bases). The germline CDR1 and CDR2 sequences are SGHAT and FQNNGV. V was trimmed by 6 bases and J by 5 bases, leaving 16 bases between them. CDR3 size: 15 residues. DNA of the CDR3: TGTGCCAGCAGGGCCTGGGGGGGTTACAATGAAAAACTGTTTTTT. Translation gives CASRAWGGYNEKLFF. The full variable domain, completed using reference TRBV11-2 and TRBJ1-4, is EAGVAQSPRYKIIEKRQSVAFWCNPISGHATLYWYQQILGQGPKLLIQFQNNGVVDDSQLPKDRFSAERLKGVDSTLKIQPAKLEDSAVYLCASRAWGGYNEKLFFGSGTQLSVL.

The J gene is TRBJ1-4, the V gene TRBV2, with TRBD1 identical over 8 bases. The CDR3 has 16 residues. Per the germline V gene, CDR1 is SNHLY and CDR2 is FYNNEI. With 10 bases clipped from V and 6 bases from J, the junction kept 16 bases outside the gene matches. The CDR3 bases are TGTGCCACAAAAAGACAGGGGACTTTCGGCGATGAAAAACTGTTTTTT. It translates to CATKRQGTFGDEKLFF.

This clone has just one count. The CDR3 DNA reads TGTGCCAGCAGTTTAGCCTTCGGGACCACCCAGACTGAAGCTTTCTTT. Amino acid sequence: CASSLAFGTTQTEAFF. The V gene is TRBV28, the J gene TRBJ1-1, with a tentative D call TRBD1 (5 bases). CDR3 length equals 16 residues. CDR1 and CDR2 from the germline V gene are MDHEN and SYDVKM. V gave up 2 bases and J gave up 5 bases, with 18 bases separating them.

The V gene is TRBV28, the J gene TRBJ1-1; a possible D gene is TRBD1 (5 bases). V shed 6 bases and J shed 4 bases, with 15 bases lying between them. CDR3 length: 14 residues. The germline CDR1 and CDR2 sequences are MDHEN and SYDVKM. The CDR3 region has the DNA TGTGCCAGCAGCCCCCCCCGGCAGGGCACTGAAGCTTTCTTT. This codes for CASSPPRQGTEAFF.

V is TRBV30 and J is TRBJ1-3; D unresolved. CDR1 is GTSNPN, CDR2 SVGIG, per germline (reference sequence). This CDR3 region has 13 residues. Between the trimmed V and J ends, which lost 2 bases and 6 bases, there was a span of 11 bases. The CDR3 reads CAWSPKFPNTIYF. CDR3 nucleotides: TGTGCCTGGAGTCCCAAGTTCCCAAACACCATATATTTT.